The rows below give T cell receptor beta chains drawn from one sample of a study of T cell changes during pregnancy in multiple sclerosis. Using immunoSEQ multiplex PCR, the repertoire was profiled, and TCRdb retains in-frame clones only, with some absent. The table includes approximately 72,000 clones, 90% to 95% detected once. Sequenced here: peripheral blood, sampled in the first trimester of pregnancy. All receptors derive from a female donor in good health, enrolled as a control in a pregnancy study. The CDR3 runs from the conserved cysteine through the conserved F or W.

TRBJ2-7,TRBV14,CASSQLDAGDEQYF
TRBJ2-6,TRBV30,CAWSVSGANVLTF
TRBJ1-3,TRBV5-6,CASSLAGVRGTIYF
TRBJ2-3,TRBV5-4,CASSPGIAALTDTQYF
TRBJ2-1,TRBV27,CASSYAIPGQELPNEQFF
TRBJ2-3,TRBV4-2,CASSLRADTQYF
TRBJ2-1,TRBV28,CASSFKGTPYNEQFF
TRBJ2-7,TRBV28,CASSSGAGNEQYF
TRBJ2-7,TRBV30,CAWTGGRSEQYF
TRBJ2-1,TRBV2,CASRITTSGSNEQFF
TRBJ2-7,TRBV5-6,CASSLGTWSSYEQYF
TRBJ1-5,TRBV19,CASRAGQPQHF
TRBJ2-1,TRBV6-6,CASSYSGGGAEQFF
TRBJ2-1,TRBV18,CASSLYGLAGNYNEQFF
TRBJ2-2,TRBV27,CASRITGVNTGELFF
TRBJ2-7,TRBV7-6,CASSDSGGRSYEQYF
TRBJ1-1,TRBV28,CASSPSQGSTEAFF
TRBJ2-1,TRBV30,CAGIQGNEQFF
TRBJ2-1,TRBV28,CASTIRGVYSYNEQFF
TRBJ1-1,TRBV29-1,CSVVGGLNTEAFF
TRBJ2-7,TRBV4-1,CASSPGEGLAAYEQYF
TRBJ1-5,TRBV6-1,CASGQPNQPQHF
TRBJ2-3,TRBV18,CASSPLDSSTDTQYF
TRBJ2-7,TRBV19,CASSGGNEQYF
TRBJ2-7,TRBV25-1,CASSAGGTGGYEQYF
TRBJ2-7,TRBV14,CASSHSASYEQYF
TRBJ2-1,TRBV28,CASSATGEWNEQFF
TRBJ2-3,TRBV5-1,CASSPQGKAGGDTQYF
TRBJ2-1,TRBV14,CASSDGTGYFFEQFF
TRBJ2-1,TRBV7-6,CASSLGAYNEQFF
TRBJ2-2,TRBV10-1,CASSDNERGDTGELFF
TRBJ1-1,TRBV19,CASSPTGQVYTEAFF
TRBJ2-7,TRBV4-1,CASSQAHTASSYEQYF
TRBJ1-1,TRBV5-8,CASNHPRRDDTEAFF
TRBJ2-2,TRBV7-9,CASSLQGDTGELFF
TRBJ2-5,TRBV27,CASSFTGGAETQYF
TRBJ2-7,TRBV7-8,CASSLGTSGTYEQYF
TRBJ1-6,TRBV5-1,CASSLAAKGKSPLHF
TRBJ2-6,TRBV2,CASSNRGMGANVLTF
TRBJ1-2,TRBV5-6,CASSLEEDRTYGYTF
TRBJ2-7,TRBV28,CASSSGFSEQYF
TRBJ1-6,TRBV5-1,CASSAGTGASPLHF
TRBJ2-7,TRBV5-1,CASSWGGKGTGVRYEQYF
TRBJ2-1,TRBV19,CASSTRVNSYNEQFF
TRBJ2-4,TRBV5-1,CASGRGSSTVDIQYF
TRBJ2-2,TRBV9,CASQDRRNTGELFF
TRBJ1-1,TRBV19,CASSIGVEAFF
TRBJ2-4,TRBV5-1,CASSLALGEGNIQYF
TRBJ2-1,TRBV20-1,CSAREAPEQFF
TRBJ2-7,TRBV6-1,CASRGRQGVSYEQYF
TRBJ1-5,TRBV6-6,CASSNSPQAQHF
TRBJ2-3,TRBV23-1,CASTDEGDTPVTPGVDTQYF
TRBJ2-7,TRBV10-2,CASSESSGISYEQYF
TRBJ1-1,TRBV6-6,CASSYQGGTEAFF
TRBJ1-1,TRBV7-2,CASSWRGDRTEAFF